This T cell receptor beta chain stems from a study of T cells in Graves' hyperthyroidism and ophthalmopathy. Study as a whole: Before any treatment, at initial diagnosis, peripheral blood was collected. The study, taken as a whole, reports: In the analysis, a 13 V-J model separated ophthalmopathy from stable hyperthyroidism.

TCR beta CDR3 regions were amplified from RNA. An initial round of RT-PCR targeting the TCR CDR3 relied on the HTBI primer set. TCRdb reprocessed the multiplex PCR reads via MiXCR and lists one record per CDR3 protein. This sample yields under 400,000 distinct CDR3 sequences, of which less than 15% are seen a single time; 9.2% belongs to the top ten. Per germline, CDR1 GTSNPN and CDR2 SVGIG (reference sequence). V lost 1 base to trimming and J lost 2 bases, with 8 bases between them. The CDR3 has 13 amino acids. Calling Graves' hyperthyroidism stable meant ophthalmopathy did not progress within 18 months. In this sample, this clonotype turned up many times. What it recognizes is unknown.

The V gene is TRBV30, the J gene TRBJ1-2; D is possibly TRBD1 (6 bases). The TCR was taken from a woman aged 18-29 years with Graves' hyperthyroidism. Sequences were obtained from blood. The CDR3 nucleotides are TGTGCCTGGAGTGACAGGGCGAACTATGGCTACACCTTC. Protein: CAWSDRANYGYTF.